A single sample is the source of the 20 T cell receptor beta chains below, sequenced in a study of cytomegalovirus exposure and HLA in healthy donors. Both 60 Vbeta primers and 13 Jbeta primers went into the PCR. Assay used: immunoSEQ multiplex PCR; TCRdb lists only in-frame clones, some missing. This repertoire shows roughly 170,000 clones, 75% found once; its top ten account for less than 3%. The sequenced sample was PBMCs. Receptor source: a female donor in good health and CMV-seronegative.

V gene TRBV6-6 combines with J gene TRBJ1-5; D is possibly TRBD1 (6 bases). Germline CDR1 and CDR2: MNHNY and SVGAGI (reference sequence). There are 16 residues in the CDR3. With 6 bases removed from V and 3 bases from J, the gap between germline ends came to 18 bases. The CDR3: CASRGRDTLVNQPQHF. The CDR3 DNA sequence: TGTGCCAGCAGAGGACGGGACACTCTTGTCAATCAGCCCCAGCATTTT.

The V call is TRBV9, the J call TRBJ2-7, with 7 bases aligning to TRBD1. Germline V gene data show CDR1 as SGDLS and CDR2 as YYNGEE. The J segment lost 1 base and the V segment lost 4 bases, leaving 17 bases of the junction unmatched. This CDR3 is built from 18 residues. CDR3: CASSLHYPSRDRSYEQYF. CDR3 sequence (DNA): TGTGCCAGCAGCTTGCATTATCCTAGCCGGGACAGATCCTACGAGCAGTACTTC.

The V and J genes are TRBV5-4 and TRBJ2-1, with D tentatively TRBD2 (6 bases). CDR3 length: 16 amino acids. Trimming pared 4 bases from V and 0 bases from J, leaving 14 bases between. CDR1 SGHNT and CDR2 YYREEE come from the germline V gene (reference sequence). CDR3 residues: CASSGGTLSSYNEQFF. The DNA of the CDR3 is TGTGCCAGCAGCGGCGGGACTCTCAGCTCCTACAATGAGCAGTTCTTC.

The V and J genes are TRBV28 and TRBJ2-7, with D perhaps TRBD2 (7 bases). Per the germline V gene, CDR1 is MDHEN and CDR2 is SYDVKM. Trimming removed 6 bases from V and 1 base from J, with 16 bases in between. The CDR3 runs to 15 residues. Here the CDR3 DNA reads TGTGCCAGCAGACCCGGGGGGCGCGAGTCCTACGAGCAGTACTTC. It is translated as CASRPGGRESYEQYF.

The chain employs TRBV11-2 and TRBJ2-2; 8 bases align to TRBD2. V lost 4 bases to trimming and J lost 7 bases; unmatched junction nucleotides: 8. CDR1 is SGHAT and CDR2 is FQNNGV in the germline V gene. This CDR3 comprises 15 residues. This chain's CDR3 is CASSYGAGGLGELFF. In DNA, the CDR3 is TGTGCCAGCAGCTACGGGGCGGGGGGCCTCGGGGAGCTGTTTTTT.

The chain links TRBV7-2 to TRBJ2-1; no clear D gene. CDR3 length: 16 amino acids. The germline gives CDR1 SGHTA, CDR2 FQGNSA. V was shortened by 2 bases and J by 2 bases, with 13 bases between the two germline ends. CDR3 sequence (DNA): TGTGCCAGCAGCTTACAGCCGGAGATCACCTACAATGAGCAGTTCTTC. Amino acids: CASSLQPEITYNEQFF. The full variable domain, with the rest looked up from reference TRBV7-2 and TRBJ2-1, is GAGVSQSPSNKVTEKGKDVELRCDPISGHTALYWYRQSLGQGLEFLIYFQGNSAPDKSGLPSDRFSAERTGGSVSTLTIQRTQQEDSAVYLCASSLQPEITYNEQFFGPGTRLTVL.

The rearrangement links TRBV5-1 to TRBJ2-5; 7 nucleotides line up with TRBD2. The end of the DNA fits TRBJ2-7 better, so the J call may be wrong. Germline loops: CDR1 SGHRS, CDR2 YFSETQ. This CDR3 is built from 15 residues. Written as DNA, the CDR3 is TGCGCCAGCAGCTTGGGGGGGACTACATCCTACGAGCAGTACTTC. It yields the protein CASSLGGTTSYEQYF.

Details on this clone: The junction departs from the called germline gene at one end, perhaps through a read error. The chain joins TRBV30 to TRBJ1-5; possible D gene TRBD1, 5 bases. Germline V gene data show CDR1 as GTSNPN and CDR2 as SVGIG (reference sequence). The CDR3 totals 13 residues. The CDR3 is CAWSRDSNQSQHF. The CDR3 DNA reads TGTGCCTGGAGCCGCGACAGCAATCAGTCCCAGCATTTT.

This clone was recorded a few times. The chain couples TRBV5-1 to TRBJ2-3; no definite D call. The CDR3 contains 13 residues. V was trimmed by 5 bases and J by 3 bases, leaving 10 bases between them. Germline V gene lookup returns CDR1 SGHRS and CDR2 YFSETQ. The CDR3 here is CASRYETTDTQYF. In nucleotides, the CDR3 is TGCGCCAGCAGATATGAGACAACAGATACGCAGTATTTT.

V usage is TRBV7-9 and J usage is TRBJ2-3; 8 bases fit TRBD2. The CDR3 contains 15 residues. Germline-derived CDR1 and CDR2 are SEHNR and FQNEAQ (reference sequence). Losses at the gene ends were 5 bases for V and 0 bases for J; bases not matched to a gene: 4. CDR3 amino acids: CASSRRTSSTDTQYF. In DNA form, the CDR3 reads TGTGCCAGCAGCCGACGGACTAGCAGCACAGATACGCAGTATTTT.

CDR3 loop: CASSVGPQGAGYGYTF. The CDR3 nucleotides are TGTGCCAGCAGCGTAGGACCTCAGGGGGCAGGCTATGGCTACACCTTC. V and J are TRBV9 and TRBJ1-2; TRBD1 agrees at 8 bases. This CDR3 has 16 residues. Trimming removed 0 bases from V and 4 bases from J; junction bases left unmatched: 8. From germline, CDR1 is SGDLS and CDR2 YYNGEE.

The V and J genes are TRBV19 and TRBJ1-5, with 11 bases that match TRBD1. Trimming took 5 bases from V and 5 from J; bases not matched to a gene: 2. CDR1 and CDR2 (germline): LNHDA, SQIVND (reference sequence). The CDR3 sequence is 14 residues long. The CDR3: CASSGTGGHQPQHF. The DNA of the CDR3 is TGTGCCAGTAGTGGGACAGGGGGACATCAGCCCCAGCATTTT.

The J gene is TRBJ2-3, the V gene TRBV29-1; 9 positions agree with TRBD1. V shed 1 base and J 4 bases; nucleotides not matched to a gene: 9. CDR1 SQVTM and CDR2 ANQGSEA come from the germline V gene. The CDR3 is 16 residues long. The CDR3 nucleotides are TGCAGCGTTGAAGCCCGTGACAGGGGGAGGTCAGATACGCAGTATTTT. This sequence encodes CSVEARDRGRSDTQYF.

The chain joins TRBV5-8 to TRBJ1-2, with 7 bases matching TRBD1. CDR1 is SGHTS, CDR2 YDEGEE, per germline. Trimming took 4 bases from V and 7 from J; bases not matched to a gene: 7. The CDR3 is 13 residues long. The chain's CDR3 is CASSIDRELGYTF. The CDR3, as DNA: TGTGCCAGCAGCATAGACAGGGAACTTGGCTACACCTTC.

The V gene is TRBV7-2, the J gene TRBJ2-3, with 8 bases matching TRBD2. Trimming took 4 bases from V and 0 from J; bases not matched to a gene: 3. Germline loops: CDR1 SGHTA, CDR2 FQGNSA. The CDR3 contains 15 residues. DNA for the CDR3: TGTGCCAGCAGCTCCCGGACTAGCAGCACAGATACGCAGTATTTT. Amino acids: CASSSRTSSTDTQYF.

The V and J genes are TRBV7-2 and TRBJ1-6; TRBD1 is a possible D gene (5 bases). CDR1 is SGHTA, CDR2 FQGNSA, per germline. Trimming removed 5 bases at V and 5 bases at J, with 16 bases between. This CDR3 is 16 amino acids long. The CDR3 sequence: CASSPQPLRDNSPLHF. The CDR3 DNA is TGTGCCAGCAGCCCCCAACCGCTCAGGGATAATTCACCCCTCCACTTT.

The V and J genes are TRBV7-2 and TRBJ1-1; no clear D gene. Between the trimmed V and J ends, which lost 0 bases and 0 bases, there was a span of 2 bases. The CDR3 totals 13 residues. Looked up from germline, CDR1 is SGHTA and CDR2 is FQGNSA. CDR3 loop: CASSLAMNTEAFF. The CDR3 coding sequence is TGTGCCAGCAGCTTAGCCATGAACACTGAAGCTTTCTTT.

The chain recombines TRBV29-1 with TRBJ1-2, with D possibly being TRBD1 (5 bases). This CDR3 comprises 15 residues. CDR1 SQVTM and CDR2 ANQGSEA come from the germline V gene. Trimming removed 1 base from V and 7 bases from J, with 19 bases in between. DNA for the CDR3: TGCAGCGTTGAAGCCGGTGGGGTCAGGGCAGGTGGCTACACCTTC. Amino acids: CSVEAGGVRAGGYTF.

The CDR3 here is CASSPRGGLNSPLHF. CDR3 bases: TGTGCCAGCAGCCCCCGGGGGGGCTTAAATTCACCCCTCCACTTT. This chain uses TRBV13 with TRBJ1-6; maybe TRBD1 (6 bases). The length of the CDR3 is 15 residues. From germline, CDR1 is PRHDT and CDR2 FYEKMQ (reference sequence). V shed 5 bases and J shed 7 bases, with 15 bases lying between them.

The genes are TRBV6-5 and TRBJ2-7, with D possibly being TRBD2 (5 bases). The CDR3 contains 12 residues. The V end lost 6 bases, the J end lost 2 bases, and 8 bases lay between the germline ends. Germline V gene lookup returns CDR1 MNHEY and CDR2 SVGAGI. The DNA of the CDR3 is TGTGCCAGCAGCGACGGGACCTACGAGCAGTACTTC. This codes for CASSDGTYEQYF.